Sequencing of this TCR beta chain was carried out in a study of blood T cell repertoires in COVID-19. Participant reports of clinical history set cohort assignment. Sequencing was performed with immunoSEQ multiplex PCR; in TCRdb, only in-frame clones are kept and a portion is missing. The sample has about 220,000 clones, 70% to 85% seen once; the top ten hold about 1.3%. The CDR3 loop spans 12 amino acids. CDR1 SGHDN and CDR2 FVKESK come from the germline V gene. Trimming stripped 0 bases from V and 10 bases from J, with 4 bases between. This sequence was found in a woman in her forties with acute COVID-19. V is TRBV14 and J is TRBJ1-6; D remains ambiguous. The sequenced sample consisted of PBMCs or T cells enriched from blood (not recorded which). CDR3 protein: CASSQERSPLHF. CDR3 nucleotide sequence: TGTGCCAGCAGCCAAGAACGGTCACCCCTCCACTTT.